This T cell receptor beta chain emerged from a study of T-cell reconstitution after alpha-beta-depleted transplantation in children. This clonotype showed up many times. The CDR3 length is 14 residues. V dropped 3 bases and J dropped 0 bases, with 9 bases sitting between them. Unique molecular identifiers tagged the TCRbeta library. In TCRdb, the PCR reads were re-called with MiXCR into one record per CDR3 protein. The table lists around 500,000 distinct CDR3 sequences, approximately 13% of them singletons. The source of this sequence is a human donor who donated a stem cell graft to a child with combined immunodeficiency. V and J are TRBV12-3 or TRBV12-4 and TRBJ2-7; D might be TRBD1 (5 bases). The sample consisted of PBMCs from the stem cell graft donor, taken from the stem cell graft. The CDR3 spells CASSFSDISYEQYF. The CDR3 nucleotides read TGTGCCAGCAGTTTCTCGGACATCTCCTACGAGCAGTACTTC.